What follows describes a single T cell receptor beta chain. This clonotype came up many times. Its antigen specificity is not known. Per-nucleotide qualities are absent, and no much larger clonotype sits a single base away. The library came from PCR. The reads were generated on an Illumina HiSeq 2500. Molecular barcoding was employed in the preparation of TCR libraries, with unique molecular identifiers being used to normalize TCRbeta repertoire quantification. Using fastp trimming at Q25 and MiXCR clonotype assembly, TCRdb reanalyzed the public sequencing data and kept in-frame beta chains. Every CDR3 protein is listed once, alongside the most common genes and DNA of its rows. Within this sample are approximately 500,000 distinct CDR3 sequences, with more than 9% of them counted one time only. The top ten constitute just over 2% of the sample. From its cysteine to its phenylalanine, the CDR3 spans 17 amino acids. The read is trimmed to its CDR3 DNA, 51 bases read in frame from base 1. CDR1 and CDR2, looked up from the germline V gene, are LGHNA and YSLEER. Relative to germline, V is missing 1 base and J is missing 1 base, with 6 bases of the junction outside any gene match.

The treatment or condition label here, explained by the study, means: allogeneic hematopoietic cell transplantation with graft depleted of TCRalphabeta T cells and CD19 B cells. The transplant recipients were children given TCRalphabeta/CD19-depleted allogeneic hematopoietic cell grafts. This sample is drawn from a study of T-cell reconstitution after alpha-beta-depleted transplantation in children (dated by TCRdb to 2016 to 2017). Notes on the research overall: Using TCR repertoire profiling, the study followed T-cell immune reconstitution in a quantitative way in children after TCRalphabeta/CD19-depleted allogeneic hematopoietic cell transplantation. Here is what the overall study found, with its caveats: Over the following months the frequencies of hyperexpanded clones went down, and after one year T-cell counts and TCRbeta diversity were mostly credited to newly produced T cells. The high TCRbeta diversity at day 60 in some patients was ascribed to recipient T cells and intrathymic progenitors that had survived conditioning. The apparently early recovery of alphabetaT-cell counts about two months after transplant reportedly depended on only several hundred rapidly expanded clones that came from non-depleted graft cells.

This receptor was taken from a child between 2 and 9 years old with inherited bone marrow failure, due to receive a stem cell transplant. The V and J genes are TRBV4-3 and TRBJ2-7, and 11 junctional nucleotides match TRBD2. Sequencing used PBMCs, obtained before TCRalphabeta/CD19-depleted stem cell transplant. The sequenced DNA: TGCGCCAGCAGCCAAGCTTGGGGACTAGCGGTTTCCTACGAGCAGTACTTC. Its coded protein is CASSQAWGLAVSYEQYF.